What follows is one TCR beta chain and its context. This entry belongs to a study of blood T cell repertoires in COVID-19. Background on the study: From the United States, Italy and Spain came samples of acute and convalescent COVID-19.

Looked up from germline, CDR1 is MGHRA and CDR2 is YSYEKL. The ends were cut back, 1 base at V and 11 bases at J, with 18 bases in the middle. The CDR3 length is 16 residues. Authors' processing steps: It was from reference gene primer amplification that nucleated cell counts were estimated. Sequencing was performed with immunoSEQ multiplex PCR; in TCRdb, only in-frame clones are kept and a portion is missing. That table is the source of V, J and clone size, and D and trimming were worked out from the DNA. Altogether tens of thousands of clones are present, 79% being singletons, with the ten largest covering approximately 25%.

This TCR was sampled from a man in his sixties with active or convalescent COVID-19. The chain uses TRBV4-1 and TRBJ1-6; TRBD1 is a possible D gene (5 bases). Sequenced: peripheral blood. This CDR3 reads CASSQGGRGGRTPLHF. The CDR3 DNA reads as TGCGCCAGCAGCCAAGGGGGACGGGGAGGGAGAACACCCCTCCACTTT.